The 9 T cell receptor beta chains below were found in one sample sequenced in a study of cytomegalovirus exposure and HLA in healthy donors. With 60 Vbeta and 13 Jbeta primers, the PCR was carried out. Libraries were prepared by immunoSEQ multiplex PCR; TCRdb keeps only in-frame clonotypes and omits some of them. Of around 150,000 clones in the sample, around a tenth were seen once. The sample was PBMCs. These receptors all stem from a male donor in good health and CMV-seronegative.

This clone has more than one count but fewer than ten. The rearrangement uses TRBV28 and TRBJ1-2; D may be TRBD1 (6 bases). The CDR3 is 16 residues long. Looked up from germline, CDR1 is MDHEN and CDR2 is SYDVKM. V lost 5 bases, J lost 6 bases, and 22 bases lay in between. The CDR3 is CASSPLRTAYLDGYTF. The CDR3 nucleotides read TGTGCCAGCAGTCCGCTTAGGACAGCGTATTTGGATGGCTACACCTTC.

This clone appeared a few times. This chain uses TRBV5-4 with TRBJ2-5; no clear D. CDR3 length equals 14 residues. CDR1 SGHNT and CDR2 YYREEE come from the germline V gene (reference sequence). Between the trimmed V and J ends, which lost 2 bases and 3 bases, there was a span of 11 bases. CDR3 residues: CASSFSSNEETQYF. As DNA, the CDR3 is TGTGCCAGCAGCTTTAGCTCGAATGAAGAGACCCAGTACTTC.

The CDR3 is CASSASGGLGETQYF. The CDR3 bases are TGTGCCAGCAGCGCGAGCGGGGGGCTGGGAGAGACCCAGTACTTC. This chain uses TRBV9 with TRBJ2-5; TRBD2 matches 9 bases. The V gene's germline CDR1 is SGDLS and CDR2 YYNGEE. Trimming cost V 3 bases and J 4 bases; bases outside gene matches: 7. This CDR3 contains 15 residues.

This clone was found a few times. Additional DNA sequences in this sample encode the identical CDR3. The CDR3 coding sequence is TGTGCCAGCAGCCAATCCACAAACACTGAAGCTTTCTTT. This translates into CASSQSTNTEAFF. The chain joins TRBV16 to TRBJ1-1; D call uncertain. V was cut by 0 bases and J by 2 bases, with 4 bases left in between. Germline values: CDR1 KGHSY, CDR2 FQNENV. The CDR3 is 13 residues long.

In its sample, this clone was seen a few times. V gene TRBV19 combines with J gene TRBJ2-2, with TRBD2 matching 11 bases. V gave up 7 bases and J gave up 10 bases; unmatched junction bases: 8. CDR1 is LNHDA, CDR2 SQIVND, per germline (reference sequence). The CDR3 spans 14 residues. CDR3 loop: CASTVGGLAAELFF. CDR3 DNA sequence: TGTGCCAGTACCGTGGGGGGACTAGCGGCGGAGCTGTTTTTT. Supplemented by reference TRBV19 and TRBJ2-2, the full variable domain reads DGGITQSPKYLFRKEGQNVTLSCEQNLNHDAMYWYRQDPGQGLRLIYYSQIVNDFQKGDIAEGYSVSREKKESFPLTVTSAQKNPTAFYLCASTVGGLAAELFFGEGSRLTVL.

Only a few counts were recorded for this clone. The chain recombines TRBV10-3 with TRBJ2-1, with 9 bases identical to TRBD2. This CDR3 has 14 amino acids. J gave up 8 bases and V 9 bases, and 11 bases lay outside the gene matches. Germline V CDR1 and CDR2: ENHRY, SYGVKD. CDR3 in amino acids: CAIRAGGPRDEQFF. The CDR3 DNA is TGTGCCATAAGAGCGGGGGGCCCTAGAGATGAGCAGTTCTTC.

V and J are TRBV7-6 and TRBJ2-1, with 10 bases aligning to TRBD2. CDR3 length equals 15 residues. V was pared by 5 bases and J by 0 bases, with 1 base of the junction left unmatched. Per the germline V gene, CDR1 is SGHVS and CDR2 is FNYEAQ. Written as DNA, the CDR3 is TGTGCCAGCAGCGCTAGCGGGAGCTCCTACAATGAGCAGTTCTTC. Translating it yields CASSASGSSYNEQFF.

This clone has a handful of counts. The chain is built from TRBV27 and TRBJ2-7; a weak D match, TRBD1 (5 bases). Trimming pared 3 bases from V and 2 bases from J, leaving 11 bases between. This CDR3 is built from 14 residues. Germline CDR1 is MNHEY and CDR2 is SMNVEV (reference sequence). The CDR3 sequence: CASSLWGRTYEQYF. CDR3 DNA sequence: TGTGCCAGCAGTTTGTGGGGCCGAACCTACGAGCAGTACTTC.

This chain connects TRBV19 to TRBJ2-3, with D perhaps TRBD2 (5 bases). The germline V and J ends were trimmed by 2 bases and 1 base, with 16 bases remaining between them. Germline V gene sequence: CDR1 LNHDA, CDR2 SQIVND (reference sequence). CDR3 length: 17 residues. CDR3: CASSIKPSRGGTDTQYF. The CDR3 DNA reads TGTGCCAGTAGTATAAAACCCAGCCGGGGTGGCACAGATACGCAGTATTTT.